Below, one T cell receptor beta chain is given with its context. The entry originates in a study of CD8 T cells in Susac syndrome. TCR beta from blood CD8+ and CD4+ T cells was sequenced. Patients with stable or active relapsing-remitting disease, all of them treatment-naive, made up the multiple sclerosis controls. Negative isolation yielded CD8+ and CD4+ T cells; FACS enriched TEMRA cells. The authors reverse transcribed 0.5 to 1 ug RNA with random hexamers. Amplification of TCR beta CDR3 by immunoSEQ multiplex PCR spanned 54 Vbeta and 13 Jbeta. TCRdb passed the immunoSEQ multiplex PCR reads through MiXCR, listing each CDR3 protein once. This sample has around 300,000 distinct CDR3 sequences, with 92% found just once. Sequenced sample: CD4+ T cells from PBMCs. The sequence was collected from a human donor with multiple sclerosis.

Here the CDR3 reads CSARSLREEASPYNSPLHF. Here the CDR3 DNA reads TGCAGTGCTAGGAGTCTCAGGGAGGAGGCCTCACCTTATAATTCACCCCTCCACTTT. The V gene is TRBV20-1, the J gene TRBJ1-6, with D possibly matching TRBD1 (5 bases). V was clipped by 3 bases and J by 4 bases, with 25 bases between them. Germline CDR1 and CDR2: DFQATT and SNEGSKA (reference sequence). This CDR3 comprises 19 residues.